What follows describes a single TCR beta chain. The sample is drawn from a study of T cell changes during pregnancy in multiple sclerosis. This CDR3 is built from 13 residues. Trimming removed 6 bases from V and 11 bases from J; junction bases left unmatched: 12. Germline loops: CDR1 MGHDK, CDR2 SYGVNS. Profiled with immunoSEQ multiplex PCR; TCRdb holds only in-frame clones, not every one. The sample lists roughly 110,000 clones; 80% to 95% were seen once. This TCR derives from a female donor with multiple sclerosis, enrolled in a pregnancy study. The sequences come from peripheral blood, collected in the third trimester of pregnancy. The V gene is TRBV25-1, the J gene TRBJ1-2, with TRBD1 matching over 7 bases. The CDR3 here is CASSLTGDSGYTF. The CDR3 nucleotides read TGTGCCAGCAGCCTAACAGGGGACTCTGGGTACACCTTC.